This T cell receptor beta chain was sequenced during a study of cytomegalovirus exposure and HLA in healthy donors. The PCR employed 60 Vbeta primers together with 13 Jbeta primers. Generated by immunoSEQ multiplex PCR, the TCRdb table keeps only in-frame clones and is missing some. The table shows about 180,000 clones, with over 80% occurring only once. Between the trimmed V and J ends, which lost 5 bases and 1 base, there was a span of 7 bases. Germline values: CDR1 SGHDT, CDR2 YYEEEE. This CDR3 comprises 12 residues. A word on this clone: What it binds is unknown.

Findings and limits, study-wide: In a later analysis, most CMV-associated TCR beta chains appeared HLA-restricted.

The receptor was derived from a girl aged 10-17 years in good health and CMV-seropositive. Sequenced material: PBMCs. The chain joins TRBV5-6 to TRBJ2-7, with D unclear. The CDR3 nucleotides read TGTGCCAGCAGTGACTCTTCCTACGAGCAGTACTTC. Translating gives CASSDSSYEQYF.